Below are 10 T cell receptor beta chains sequenced from a single sample in a study of early stage breast cancer tumors. Some clones are missing from TCRdb's copy, which holds only in-frame ones; the method was immunoSEQ multiplex PCR. This table holds some 70,000 clones, approximately 79% found once. Sequencing was carried out using blood. Every receptor here comes from a person in their sixties or seventies with breast cancer.

The rearrangement links TRBV28 to TRBJ2-3; 16 bases line up with TRBD2. V shed 2 bases, J shed 0 bases, and the junction held 8 bases outside the gene matches. The CDR3 spans 20 residues. CDR1 and CDR2 (germline): MDHEN, SYDVKM. CDR3 coding DNA: TGTGCCAGCAGTTTAATTGGCAGGGGACTAGCGGGAGGGAGCACAGATACGCAGTATTTT. Residues: CASSLIGRGLAGGSTDTQYF. Full variable domain (outside the CDR3, taken from reference TRBV28 and TRBJ2-3): DVKVTQSSRYLVKRTGEKVFLECVQDMDHENMFWYRQDPGLGLRLIYFSYDVKMKEKGDIPEGYSVSREKKERFSLILESASTNQTSMYLCASSLIGRGLAGGSTDTQYFGPGTRLTVL.

CDR3 in amino acids: CASSPLEGNNEQFF. The CDR3 region has the DNA TGTGCCAGCAGCCCGCTCGAAGGTAACAATGAGCAGTTCTTC. The chain couples TRBV13 to TRBJ2-1; D gene uncertain. V lost 5 bases, J lost 5 bases, and 13 bases lay in between. This CDR3 has 14 amino acids. Germline V CDR1 and CDR2: PRHDT, FYEKMQ (reference sequence).

This rearrangement joins TRBV15 to TRBJ2-6; possible D gene TRBD1, 5 bases. Germline V lookup: CDR1 LNHNV, CDR2 YYDKDF (reference sequence). Trimming left V 2 bases short and J 1 base short, with 9 bases between. The CDR3 has 16 residues. The CDR3 is CATSRKGVSGANVLTF. The CDR3, as DNA: TGTGCCACCAGCAGAAAAGGGGTATCTGGGGCCAACGTCCTGACTTTC.

The V gene is TRBV6-5, the J gene TRBJ1-1; D unclear. The V and J ends lost 5 bases and 1 base respectively, with 8 bases between them. The CDR3 sequence is 13 residues long. The V gene's germline CDR1 is MNHEY and CDR2 SVGAGI. Here the CDR3 reads CASSPRGNTEAFF. The CDR3 DNA sequence: TGTGCCAGCAGTCCTCGGGGGAACACTGAAGCTTTCTTT.

This clone was counted only a few times. The chain links TRBV25-1 to TRBJ1-6; 9 bases are a match to TRBD1. The CDR3 covers 14 residues. Trimming at V came to 4 bases and at J to 7 bases, leaving 2 bases not matched to a gene. Germline V lookup: CDR1 MGHDK, CDR2 SYGVNS. CDR3 in DNA: TGTGCCAGCAGTGGACAGGGGGGCAATTCACCCCTCCACTTT. It yields the protein CASSGQGGNSPLHF.

This chain connects TRBV5-1 to TRBJ2-7; no firm D call. With 5 bases removed from V and 4 bases from J, the gap between germline ends came to 19 bases. The V gene's germline CDR1 is SGHRS and CDR2 YFSETQ. This CDR3 has 15 amino acids. The CDR3 coding sequence is TGCGCCAGCAGTACGGAAAAGAAGGGTGGGTACGAGCAGTACTTC. It is translated as CASSTEKKGGYEQYF.

This chain joins TRBV7-9 and TRBJ2-7; 10 bases align to TRBD1. Germline V gene lookup returns CDR1 SEHNR and CDR2 FQNEAQ (reference sequence). V lost 5 bases to trimming and J lost 5 bases; unmatched junction nucleotides: 6. This CDR3 has 14 residues. Here the CDR3 DNA reads TGTGCCAGCAGCCCAGACAGGGGGCCGGACGAGCAGTACTTC. This codes for CASSPDRGPDEQYF.

This chain links TRBV7-2 with TRBJ2-3, with D possibly being TRBD1 (6 bases). The V and J ends lost 1 base and 4 bases respectively, with 15 bases between them. Germline CDR1 and CDR2: SGHTA and FQGNSA. The CDR3 extends over 16 amino acids. The DNA of the CDR3 is TGTGCCAGCAGCTTAGGGGGTCAGGGGAGCGCAGATACGCAGTATTTT. Translated: CASSLGGQGSADTQYF. Together with reference TRBV7-2 and TRBJ2-3, the CDR3 gives the full variable domain: GAGVSQSPSNKVTEKGKDVELRCDPISGHTALYWYRQSLGQGLEFLIYFQGNSAPDKSGLPSDRFSAERTGGSVSTLTIQRTQQEDSAVYLCASSLGGQGSADTQYFGPGTRLTVL.

In DNA form, the CDR3 reads TGTGCCAGCAGCGTATTCTCGTCTCTGAACACTGAAGCTTTCTTT. It is translated as CASSVFSSLNTEAFF. The chain combines TRBV9 with TRBJ1-1, with D hard to call. Trimming shortened V by 1 base and J by 0 bases, and 10 bases separated the two germline ends. CDR1 and CDR2 (germline): SGDLS, YYNGEE. The CDR3 is made up of 15 amino acids.

The count of this clone is one. The CDR3 region has the DNA TGTGCCAGCAGACCTCGGACAGGGGAGGTGGGTGAAGCTTTCTTT. Its translation: CASRPRTGEVGEAFF. The J gene is TRBJ1-1, the V gene TRBV7-9, with 9 bases lining up with TRBD1. Germline CDR1 reads SEHNR; CDR2 reads FQNEAQ (reference sequence). The CDR3 has 15 residues. V was clipped by 6 bases and J by 7 bases; unmatched bases: 12.